The rows below give T cell receptor beta chains drawn from one sample of a study of early T cells in non-severe SARS-CoV-2 infection. A single record per CDR3 protein comes from TCRdb applying MiXCR to the 5' RACE reads. The top ten clones hold approximately 15% of a sample with tens of thousands of distinct CDR3 sequences, 4.7% of them seen once. Sequences were obtained from whole blood. All receptors come from an adult who was a healthcare worker with PCR-confirmed SARS-CoV-2 infection or an uninfected control (not recorded which). CDR3s include the opening cysteine and the closing phenylalanine or tryptophan. The D gene is left open where the match is weak. The size of a clone is reported for some rows only, either as once, few or many, or as a class for expanded clones.

abundance: -
v_gene: TRBV7-7
d_gene: -
j_gene: TRBJ2-2
CDR3nt: TGTGCTAGCAGCAAGGACTTCACCGGGGAGCTGTTTTTT
CDR3aa: CASSKDFTGELFF

abundance: few
v_gene: TRBV7-2
d_gene: -
j_gene: TRBJ2-7
CDR3nt: TGTGCCAGCAGCTTAGGTCCAGGCGGTCTCGAGCAGTACTTC
CDR3aa: CASSLGPGGLEQYF

abundance: many
v_gene: TRBV5-4
d_gene: -
j_gene: TRBJ1-5
CDR3nt: TGTGCCAGCAGCTTGTACAGGGTGGACAATCAGCCCCAGCATTTT
CDR3aa: CASSLYRVDNQPQHF

abundance: -
v_gene: TRBV7-9
d_gene: -
j_gene: TRBJ2-7
CDR3nt: TGTGCCAGCCCCGGAGGCGGGCAGGGGAGAAACGAGCAGTACTTC
CDR3aa: CASPGGGQGRNEQYF

abundance: many
v_gene: TRBV7-3
d_gene: TRBD1
j_gene: TRBJ1-1
CDR3nt: TGTGCCAGCAGCCGACAGGGGGTTAGCGACACTGAAGCTTTCTTT
CDR3aa: CASSRQGVSDTEAFF

abundance: few
v_gene: TRBV20-1
d_gene: -
j_gene: TRBJ1-6
CDR3nt: TGCAGTGCTAGAGATGGGATCGGGAATTCACCCCTCCACTTT
CDR3aa: CSARDGIGNSPLHF

abundance: -
v_gene: TRBV7-6
d_gene: -
j_gene: TRBJ1-1
CDR3nt: TGTGCCAGCAGCGGGACAAGGAACACTGAAGCTTTCTTT
CDR3aa: CASSGTRNTEAFF

abundance: many
v_gene: TRBV20-1
d_gene: -
j_gene: TRBJ2-1
CDR3nt: TGCAGTGCCGGGGGTGGGAGGTCCAATGAGCAGTTCTTC
CDR3aa: CSAGGGRSNEQFF

abundance: many
v_gene: TRBV24-1
d_gene: -
j_gene: TRBJ2-2
CDR3nt: TGTGCCACCAGTGCCCCTAGGGGGGTCACCGGGGAGCTGTTTTTT
CDR3aa: CATSAPRGVTGELFF

abundance: many
v_gene: TRBV12-3/TRBV12-4
d_gene: -
j_gene: TRBJ1-4
CDR3nt: TGTGCCAGCAGTTTCGGGGGAGCAACTAATGAAAAACTGTTTTTT
CDR3aa: CASSFGGATNEKLFF

abundance: few
v_gene: TRBV20-1
d_gene: -
j_gene: TRBJ1-1
CDR3nt: TGCAGTGCTAGAGATCTGTTGAAGGAGGACACTGAAGCTTTCTTT
CDR3aa: CSARDLLKEDTEAFF

abundance: many
v_gene: TRBV2
d_gene: -
j_gene: TRBJ1-6
CDR3nt: TGTGCCAGCAGTGAAGTCGGTGGAGCAAACGGGTCACCCCTCCACTTT
CDR3aa: CASSEVGGANGSPLHF

abundance: many
v_gene: TRBV7-3
d_gene: TRBD2
j_gene: TRBJ2-1
CDR3nt: TGTGCCAGCAGCTTTTGGGGAGGGATCGATGAGCAGTTCTTC
CDR3aa: CASSFWGGIDEQFF

abundance: few
v_gene: TRBV11-2
d_gene: -
j_gene: TRBJ2-6
CDR3nt: TGTGCCAGCAGCAAATACGGGGACTCTGGGGCCAACGTCCTGACTTTC
CDR3aa: CASSKYGDSGANVLTF

abundance: few
v_gene: TRBV30
d_gene: TRBD1
j_gene: TRBJ1-1
CDR3nt: TGTGCCTGGGAAATCGGGACAGGGACTTTCTTT
CDR3aa: CAWEIGTGTFF